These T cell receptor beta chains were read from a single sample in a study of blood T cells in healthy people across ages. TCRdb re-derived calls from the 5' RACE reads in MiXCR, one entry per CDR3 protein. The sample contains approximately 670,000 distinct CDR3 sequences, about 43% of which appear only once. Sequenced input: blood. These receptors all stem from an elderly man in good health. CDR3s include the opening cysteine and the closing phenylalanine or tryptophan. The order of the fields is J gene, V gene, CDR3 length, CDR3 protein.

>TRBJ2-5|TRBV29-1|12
CSVTQGFETQYF
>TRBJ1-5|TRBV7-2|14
CASNYYGGNQPQHF
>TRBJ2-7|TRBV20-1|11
CSGGVWGEQYF
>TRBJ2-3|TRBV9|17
CASNRGRGTSGTDTQYF
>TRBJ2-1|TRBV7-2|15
CASSCGGFSYNEQFF
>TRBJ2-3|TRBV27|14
CASGGSGGTDTQYF
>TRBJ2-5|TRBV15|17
CATSRATSGIMEETQYF
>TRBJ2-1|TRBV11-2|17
CASSIGLGPKSYNEQFF
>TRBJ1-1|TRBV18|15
CASSPTTSTNTEAFF
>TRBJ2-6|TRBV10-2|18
CASSEIGTGASGANVLTF
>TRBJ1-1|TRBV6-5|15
CASSYVRTANTEAFF
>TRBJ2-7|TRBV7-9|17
CASSLRPGQGTPYEQYF
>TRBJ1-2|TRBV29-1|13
CSVDPSGDYGYTF
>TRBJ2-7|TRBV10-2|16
CASSHPGPAVPYEQYF
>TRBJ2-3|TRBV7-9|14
CASRTGFSTDTQYF
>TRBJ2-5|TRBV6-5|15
CASSSNSLGQETQYF
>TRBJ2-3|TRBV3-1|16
CASSQDLSIPGDTQYF
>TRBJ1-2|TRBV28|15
CASSLQGRGDYGYTF
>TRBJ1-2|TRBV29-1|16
CSVESTGGELGYGYTF
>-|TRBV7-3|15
CASSSLAGGPHEQYF
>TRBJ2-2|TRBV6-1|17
CASSEAALAGATGELFF
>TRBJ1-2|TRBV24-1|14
CATSDSTENYGYTF
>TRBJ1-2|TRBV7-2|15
CASSPDRRINYGYTF
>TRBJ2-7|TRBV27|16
CASSLRGGRGTYEQYF
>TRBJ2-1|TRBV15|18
CATSRRRTSGLSYNEQFF
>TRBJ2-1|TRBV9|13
CASSLTTSNEQFF
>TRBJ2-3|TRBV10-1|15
CASSERSSGGWAQYF
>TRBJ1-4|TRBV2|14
CASTRTSHNEKLFF
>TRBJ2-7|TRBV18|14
CASSPTTTTYEQYF
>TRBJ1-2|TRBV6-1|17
CASSELGQGSRIYGYTF
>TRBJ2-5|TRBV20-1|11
CSASLGTQQYF
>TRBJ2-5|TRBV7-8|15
CASSSPQFGGETQYF
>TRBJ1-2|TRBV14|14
CASSHDRKNYGYTF
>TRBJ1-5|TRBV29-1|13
CSVETGVNQPQHF
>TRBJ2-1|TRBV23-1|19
CASSPADTDDQPPYNEQFF
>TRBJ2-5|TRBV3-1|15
CASSRSGTSRETQYF
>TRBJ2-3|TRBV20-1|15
CSAAGTSVSTDTQYF
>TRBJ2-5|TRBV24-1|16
CATSDFVEDIQETQYF
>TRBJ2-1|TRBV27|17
CASSPRGLAASYNEQFF
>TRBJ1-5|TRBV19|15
CASSTTGGGRQPQHF
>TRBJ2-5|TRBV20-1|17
CSANSGTSGGMGNEQYF
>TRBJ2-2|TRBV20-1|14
CSARRTSLTGELFF
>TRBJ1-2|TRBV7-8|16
CASRQIPGQGRDGYTF
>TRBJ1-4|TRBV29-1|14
CSHAGGATNEKLFF
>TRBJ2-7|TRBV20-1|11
CSAEQAEKQYF
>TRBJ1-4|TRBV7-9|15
CASSTGTEPREKLFF
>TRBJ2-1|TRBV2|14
CASRNNHGYNEQFF
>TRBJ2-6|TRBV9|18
CASSPPGDGGCGANVLTF